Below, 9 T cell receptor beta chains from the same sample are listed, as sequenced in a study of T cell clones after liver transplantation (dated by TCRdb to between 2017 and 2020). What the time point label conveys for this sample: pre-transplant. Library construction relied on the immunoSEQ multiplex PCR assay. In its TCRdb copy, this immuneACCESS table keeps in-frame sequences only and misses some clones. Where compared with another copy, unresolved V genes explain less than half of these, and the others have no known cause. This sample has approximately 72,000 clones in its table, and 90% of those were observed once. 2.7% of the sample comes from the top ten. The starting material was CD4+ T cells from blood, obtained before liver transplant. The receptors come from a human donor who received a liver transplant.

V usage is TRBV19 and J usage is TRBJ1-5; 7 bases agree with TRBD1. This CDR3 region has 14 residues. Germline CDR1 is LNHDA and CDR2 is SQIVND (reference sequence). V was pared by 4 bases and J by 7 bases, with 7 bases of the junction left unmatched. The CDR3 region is CASSRDSFGQPQHF. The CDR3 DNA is TGTGCCAGTAGTAGGGACAGTTTCGGGCAGCCCCAGCATTTT.

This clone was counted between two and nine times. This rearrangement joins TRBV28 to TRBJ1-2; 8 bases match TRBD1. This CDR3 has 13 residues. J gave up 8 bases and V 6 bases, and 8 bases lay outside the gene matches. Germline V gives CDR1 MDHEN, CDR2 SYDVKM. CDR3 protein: CASRDRAKEGYTF. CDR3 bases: TGTGCCAGCAGGGACAGGGCAAAGGAGGGCTACACCTTC.

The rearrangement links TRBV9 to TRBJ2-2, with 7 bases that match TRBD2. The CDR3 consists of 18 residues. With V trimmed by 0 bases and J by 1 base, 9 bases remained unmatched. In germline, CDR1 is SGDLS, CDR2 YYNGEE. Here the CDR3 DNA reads TGTGCCAGCAGCGTAGACCCGGGAGGTCCGAGGAACACCGGGGAGCTGTTTTTT. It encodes CASSVDPGGPRNTGELFF.

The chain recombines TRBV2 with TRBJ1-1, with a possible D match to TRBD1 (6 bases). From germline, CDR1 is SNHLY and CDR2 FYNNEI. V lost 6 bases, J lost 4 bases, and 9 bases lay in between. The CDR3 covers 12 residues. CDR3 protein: CASRTGSTEAFF. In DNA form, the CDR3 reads TGTGCCAGCAGGACAGGTAGCACTGAAGCTTTCTTT.

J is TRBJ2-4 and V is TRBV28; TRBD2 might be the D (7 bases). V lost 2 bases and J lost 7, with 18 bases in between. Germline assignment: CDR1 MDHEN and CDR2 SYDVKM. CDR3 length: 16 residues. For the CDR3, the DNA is TGTGCCAGCAGTTTAGGGAGGGGGGTAGTCCCGAACATTCAGTACTTC. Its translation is CASSLGRGVVPNIQYF.

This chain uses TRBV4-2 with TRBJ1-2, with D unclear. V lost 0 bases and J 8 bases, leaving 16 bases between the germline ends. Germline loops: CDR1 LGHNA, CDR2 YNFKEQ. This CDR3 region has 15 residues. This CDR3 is CASSQDHGLGVGYTF. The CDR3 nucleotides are TGTGCCAGCAGCCAAGATCACGGGCTCGGTGTGGGCTACACCTTC.

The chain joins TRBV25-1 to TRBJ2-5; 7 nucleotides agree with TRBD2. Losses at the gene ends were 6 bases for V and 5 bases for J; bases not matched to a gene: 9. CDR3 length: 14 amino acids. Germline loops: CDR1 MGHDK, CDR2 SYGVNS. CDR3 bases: TGTGCCAGCAGAATGTCGGGAGGCGGTGAGACCCAGTACTTC. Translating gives CASRMSGGGETQYF.

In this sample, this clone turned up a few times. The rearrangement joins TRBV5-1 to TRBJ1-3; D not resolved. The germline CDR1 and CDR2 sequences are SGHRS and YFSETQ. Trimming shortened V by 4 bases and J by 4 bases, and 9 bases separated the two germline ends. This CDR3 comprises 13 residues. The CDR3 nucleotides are TGCGCCAGCAGCAAGACGGAAGGAAACACCATATATTTT. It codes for CASSKTEGNTIYF.

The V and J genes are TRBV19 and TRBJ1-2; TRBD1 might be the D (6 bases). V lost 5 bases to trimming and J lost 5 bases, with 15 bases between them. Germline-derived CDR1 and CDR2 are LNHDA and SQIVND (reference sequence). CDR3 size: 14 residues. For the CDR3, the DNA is TGTGCCAGTAGTTTACCATATGGACAGTATGGCTACACCTTC. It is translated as CASSLPYGQYGYTF. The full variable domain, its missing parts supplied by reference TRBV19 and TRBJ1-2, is DGGITQSPKYLFRKEGQNVTLSCEQNLNHDAMYWYRQDPGQGLRLIYYSQIVNDFQKGDIAEGYSVSREKKESFPLTVTSAQKNPTAFYLCASSLPYGQYGYTFGSGTRLTVV.